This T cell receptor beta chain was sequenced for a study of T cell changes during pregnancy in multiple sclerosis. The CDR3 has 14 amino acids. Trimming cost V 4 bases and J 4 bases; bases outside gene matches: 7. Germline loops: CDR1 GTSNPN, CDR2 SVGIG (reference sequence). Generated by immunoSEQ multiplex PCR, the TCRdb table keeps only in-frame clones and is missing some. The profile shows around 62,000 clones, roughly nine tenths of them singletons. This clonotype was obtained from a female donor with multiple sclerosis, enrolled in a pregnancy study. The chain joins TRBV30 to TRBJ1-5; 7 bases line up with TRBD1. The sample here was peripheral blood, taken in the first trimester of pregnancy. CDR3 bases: TGTGCCTGGAACCTCGGGACAGAGAATCAGCCCCAGCATTTT. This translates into CAWNLGTENQPQHF.